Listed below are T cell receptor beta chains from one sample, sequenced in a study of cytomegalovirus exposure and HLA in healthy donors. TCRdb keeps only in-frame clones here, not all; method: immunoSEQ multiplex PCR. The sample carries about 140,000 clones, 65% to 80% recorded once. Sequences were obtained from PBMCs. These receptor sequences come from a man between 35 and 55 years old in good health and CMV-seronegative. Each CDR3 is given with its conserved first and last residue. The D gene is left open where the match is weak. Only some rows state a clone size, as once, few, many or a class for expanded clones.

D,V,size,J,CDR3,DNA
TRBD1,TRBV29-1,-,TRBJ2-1,CSVGQGAYNEQFF,TGCAGCGTTGGACAGGGGGCCTACAATGAGCAGTTCTTC
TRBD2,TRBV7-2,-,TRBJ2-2,CASSLGAGGRSTGELFF,TGTGCCAGCAGCTTAGGGGCGGGGGGGCGTAGCACCGGGGAGCTGTTTTTT
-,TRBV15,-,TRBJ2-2,CATSSRGGGELFF,TGTGCCACCAGCTCGAGGGGGGGCGGGGAGCTGTTTTTT
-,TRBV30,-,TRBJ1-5,CAWSRRSNQPQHF,TGTGCCTGGAGTCGCAGGAGCAATCAGCCCCAGCATTTT
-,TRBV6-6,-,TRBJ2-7,CATKTAGTYEQYF,TGTGCCACCAAGACAGCTGGGACCTACGAGCAGTACTTC
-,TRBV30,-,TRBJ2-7,CAWSLSYEQYF,TGTGCCTGGAGTCTGAGCTACGAGCAGTACTTC
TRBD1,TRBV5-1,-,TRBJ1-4,CASFDRGQLFF,TGCGCCAGCTTCGACAGGGGACAACTGTTTTTT
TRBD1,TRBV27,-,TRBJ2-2,CASSLPGSTGKLFF,TGTGCCAGCAGTTTACCGGGATCGACAGGGAAGCTGTTTTTT
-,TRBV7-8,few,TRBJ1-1,CASSLAGVEAFF,TGTGCCAGCAGCTTAGCGGGAGTAGAAGCTTTCTTT
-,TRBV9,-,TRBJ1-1,CASSDGGSKRRLGTEAFF,TGTGCCAGCAGCGACGGGGGATCGAAGCGGAGGTTGGGCACTGAAGCTTTCTTT
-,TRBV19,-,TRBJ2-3,CASSIGQGPPTDTQYF,TGTGCCAGTAGTATTGGGCAGGGGCCCCCCACAGATACGCAGTATTTT
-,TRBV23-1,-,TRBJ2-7,CASSPSDRIYEQYF,TGCGCCAGCAGCCCCTCGGACAGAATTTACGAGCAGTACTTC
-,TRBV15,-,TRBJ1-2,CATSRPQGGYTF,TGTGCCACCAGCAGACCCCAGGGAGGCTACACCTTC
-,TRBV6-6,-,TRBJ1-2,CASRPGVYGYTF,TGTGCCAGCAGGCCAGGGGTCTATGGCTACACCTTC
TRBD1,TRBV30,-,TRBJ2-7,CAWIGQGQFYEQYF,TGTGCCTGGATCGGACAGGGCCAATTCTACGAGCAGTACTTC
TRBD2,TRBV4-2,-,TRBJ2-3,CASSQDPAGISTDTQYF,TGTGCCAGCAGCCAAGACCCAGCGGGGATTAGCACAGATACGCAGTATTTT
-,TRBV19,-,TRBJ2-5,CASSIRETQYF,TGTGCCAGTAGTATCAGGGAGACCCAGTACTTC
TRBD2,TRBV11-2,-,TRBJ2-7,CASSLLAGGYEQYF,TGTGCCAGCAGCTTACTAGCGGGAGGTTACGAGCAGTACTTC
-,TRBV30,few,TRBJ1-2,CANKWGPLAHGYTF,TGTGCAAACAAATGGGGGCCCCTAGCCCATGGCTACACCTTC
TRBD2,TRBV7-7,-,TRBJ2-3,CASSPNIILAGGSDTQYF,TGTGCCAGCAGCCCCAATATTATTCTAGCGGGGGGGTCTGATACGCAGTATTTT
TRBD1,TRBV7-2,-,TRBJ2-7,CASSWRQGAYEQYF,TGTGCCAGCAGCTGGAGACAGGGGGCGTACGAGCAGTACTTC